This T cell receptor beta chain was documented in a study of cytomegalovirus exposure and HLA in healthy donors. The PCR employed 60 Vbeta primers together with 13 Jbeta primers. Assay used: immunoSEQ multiplex PCR; TCRdb lists only in-frame clones, some missing. The table records 90,000 to 150,000 clones, 73% of them present only once. Regarding donors, all were healthy bone marrow donors. About this clone: The target antigen is unknown.

V dropped 5 bases and J dropped 7 bases, with 21 bases sitting between them. The CDR3 is 14 amino acids. Germline CDR1 and CDR2: SQVTM and ANQGSEA. Broader study findings: Trimming of TCR beta V- and J-genes showed a link, identified in a later analysis, to a missense DCLRE1C variant. Three CMV-associated chains proved CMV antigen-specific in vitro. Earlier analysis yielded a pattern in which most TCR beta V segments were productive about 90% or about 30% of the time.

Input material: PBMCs. The chain employs TRBV29-1 and TRBJ2-7, with D perhaps TRBD2 (6 bases). The sequence was obtained from a woman aged 40 to 55 in good health and CMV-seronegative. For the CDR3, the DNA is TGCAGCGTTCGCTCCGGGACCGGACTACGGGAGCAGTACTTC. It specifies CSVRSGTGLREQYF.